This T cell receptor (beta chain) was identified during a study of blood T cells in healthy people across ages. As concerns this clonotype: Its antigen is not known.

It was with a sample-barcoded 5' primer and a J-beta primer mix that a second PCR of about 6 to 12 cycles was run. TCRdb called the 5' RACE reads again in MiXCR, with one record for every CDR3 protein. The sample gives about 1.1 million distinct CDR3 sequences, roughly two fifths of which show up once; around 14% is in the top ten. Germline values: CDR1 KGHDR, CDR2 SFDVKD. The CDR3 extends over 13 amino acids. The trim removed 3 bases at V and 10 bases at J, leaving 5 bases unmatched. Findings and limits, study-wide: Not knowing donor CMV status may have confounded expanded clonotype changes.

This TCR was recovered from a man younger than 35 in good health. The sample taken for sequencing was blood. The gene calls are TRBV24-1 and TRBJ2-1, with 7 bases lining up with TRBD2. The CDR3 nucleotides are TGTGCCACCAGTGATCGGGACTACCAAGAGCAGTTCTTC. This sequence encodes CATSDRDYQEQFF.